This T cell receptor (beta chain) was captured by sequencing in a study of CXCR3-negative and CXCR3-positive naive CD8 T cells (dated by TCRdb to between 2017 and 2020). About the investigation overall: In total, 120 million to 150 million TRB reads were obtained, which works out to roughly 1.5 +/- 0.3 million reads per library. Diversity and physicochemical repertoire analyses covered around 10 donors pooled from two independent experiments. Naive subsets from about five donors and memory cells from 3 donors were included in the TRBV-TRBJ cluster analysis.

As concerns this clonotype: There is no known antigen for this receptor.

Each CD8+ T cell subset was flow-sorted in triplicate, with some 300,000 cells per subset placed directly into RLT lysis buffer. To keep memory contaminants out, a stringent definition of naive CD8+ T cells was applied: CD45RO-CCR7+CD27+CD95-. Peripheral blood mononuclear cells were isolated from buffy coats using standard density gradient centrifugation. A FACSAria III was used to flow-sort naive CXCR3-negative and CXCR3-positive CD8+ T cells. An RNeasy Mini Kit was used to extract total RNA from the sorted cells. Results the study describes overall, beyond this receptor: Both naive subsets had comparably high repertoire diversity, while memory CD8+ T cells had much lower repertoire diversity. Because surface CD5, which has been linked to self-reactivity in mice, was comparable between naive subsets, TCR interaction strength was also inferred from TRB CDR3 physicochemical properties. Compared with CXCR3-negative naive cells, CXCR3-positive naive cells had TRB CDR3s with higher hydrophobicity (lower Kidera factor 4), lower energy, and higher strength and volume indices. Naive CXCR3-negative and CXCR3-positive cells from the same donor showed similar TRBV-TRBJ usage, whereas memory cells showed distinct patterns. Because CXCR3 expression was partially decreased after cryopreservation, freshly isolated PBMCs were used for most assays.

Sequencing was performed on a NextSeq 550. The Human TCR Profiling Kit (MiLaboratory) was used to prepare UMI-labeled 5' RACE TRB cDNA libraries. cDNA synthesis used the entire amount of extracted RNA, and PCR amplification then used the entire amount of cDNA produced. Libraries were prepared in parallel using an identical number of PCR cycles. The original methods were these. MIGEC and MiXCR extracted about 49,000 +/- 11,000 unique UMI-labeled TRB cDNA molecules per library, requiring at least two reads per UMI. Each library averaged approximately 40,000 +/- 10,000 functional in-frame TRB CDR3 nucleotide clonotypes without stop codons. Diversity metrics, including normalized Shannon-Wiener and Chao1, were computed in VDJtools after downsampling to 5000 UMI-labeled TRB molecules per sample. VDJtools was used to calculate clonotype-size-weighted physicochemical properties of the central five CDR3 residues, namely interaction energy, strength, volume and Kidera factor 4. Based on TCRdb reprocessing of the reads, there is one entry per CDR3 protein sequence, and DNA is missing. TCRdb's processing, not the authors', yielded these V and J calls. The table for this sample records around 5,400 distinct CDR3 sequences. The top ten constitute 2% of the sample.

Sequencing input: naive CXCR3+ CD8+ T cells from blood. Per the publication, the cell subset or site label means: CD45RO-CCR7+CD27+CD95- naive CD8+ T cells expressing CXCR3 (TNR3+). The TCR originated in a human donor in good health. Some clones in this sample may be carry-over from other donors' samples.

The CDR3 loop reads CASSEAPGVSGGTEAFF. The chain joins TRBV2 to TRBJ1-1; absent DNA, TCRdb's TRBD1 call cannot be checked. Including the terminal cysteine and phenylalanine, the CDR3 comprises 17 residues. DNA is not on record. From a lookup of the germline V gene, CDR1 and CDR2 are SNHLY and FYNNEI.